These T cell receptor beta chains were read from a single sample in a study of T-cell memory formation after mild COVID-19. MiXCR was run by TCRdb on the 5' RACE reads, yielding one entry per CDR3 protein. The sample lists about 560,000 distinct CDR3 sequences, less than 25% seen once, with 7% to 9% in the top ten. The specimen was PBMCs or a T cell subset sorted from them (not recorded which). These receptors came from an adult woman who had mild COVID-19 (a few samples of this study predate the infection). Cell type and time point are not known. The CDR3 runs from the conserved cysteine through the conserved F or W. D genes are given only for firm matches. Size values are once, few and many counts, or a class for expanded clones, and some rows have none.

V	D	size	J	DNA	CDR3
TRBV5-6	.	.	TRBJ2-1	TGTGCCAGCAGCTTGGCAACGGTTCCAAGCTCCTACAATGAGCAGTTCTTC	CASSLATVPSSYNEQFF
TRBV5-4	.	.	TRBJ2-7	TGTGCCAGCAGGGATGGGCGCCTATACGAGCAGTACTTC	CASRDGRLYEQYF
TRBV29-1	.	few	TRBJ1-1	TGCAGCGTTGAGGCAGGGTTGGAAGCTTTCTTT	CSVEAGLEAFF
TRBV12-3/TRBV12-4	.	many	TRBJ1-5	TGTGCCAGCACCTCTGGGGCTCGGCCCCAGCATTTT	CASTSGARPQHF
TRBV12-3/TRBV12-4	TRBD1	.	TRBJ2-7	TGTGCCAGCAGCTCTGACAGGGGTGCGCAGTACTTC	CASSSDRGAQYF
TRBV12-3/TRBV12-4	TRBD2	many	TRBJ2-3	TGTGCCAGCAGTCCGGGACTAGCGGGGAAAGATACGCAGTATTTT	CASSPGLAGKDTQYF
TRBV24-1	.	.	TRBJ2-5	TGTGCCACCAGTGATTCGGCGATAAACAGACAAGAGACCCAGTACTTC	CATSDSAINRQETQYF
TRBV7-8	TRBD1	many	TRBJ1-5	TGTGCCAGCAGCCCAGGGACAGGGGACAATCAGCCCCAGCATTTT	CASSPGTGDNQPQHF
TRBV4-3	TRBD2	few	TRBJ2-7	TGCGCCAGCAGCCAACAACCGTACTCTAGCGGGAATAGTGACGAGCAGTACTTC	CASSQQPYSSGNSDEQYF
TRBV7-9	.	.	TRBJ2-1	TGTGCCAGCAGCCTGACAAGGCGGGAGCAGTTCTTC	CASSLTRREQFF
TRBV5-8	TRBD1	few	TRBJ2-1	TGTGCCAGCAGCTTGGCCCAGGACAGGGTGGACGGCGATGAGCAGTTCTTC	CASSLAQDRVDGDEQFF
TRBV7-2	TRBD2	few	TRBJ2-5	TGTGCCAGCAGTCTGGGGGGGAACTCAGCAGAGACCCAGTACTTC	CASSLGGNSAETQYF
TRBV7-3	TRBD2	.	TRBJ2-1	TGTGCCAGCAGCCTTAGCGGGAGGGACCACAATGAGCAGTTCTTC	CASSLSGRDHNEQFF
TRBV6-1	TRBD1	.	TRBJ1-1	TGTGCCAGCAGTAAGGGACAGGGGGCGCGGACTGAAGCTTTCTTT	CASSKGQGARTEAFF
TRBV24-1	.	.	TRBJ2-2	TGTGCCACCAGCGAGGGGTCCGGGGAGCTGTTTTTT	CATSEGSGELFF
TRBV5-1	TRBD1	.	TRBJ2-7	TGCGCCAGCAGCCAGGATCCGGGACAGGGGACCTTCTCCTACGAGCAGTACTTC	CASSQDPGQGTFSYEQYF
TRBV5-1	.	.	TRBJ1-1	TGCGCCAGCAGCCACCCCGGGACTGAAGCTTTCTTT	CASSHPGTEAFF
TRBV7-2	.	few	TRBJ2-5	TGTGCCAGCAGCCACGTCCGTTACCCTGGGGAGACCCAGTACTTC	CASSHVRYPGETQYF
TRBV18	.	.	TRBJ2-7	TGTGCCAGCTCACCACCTTCCGCAGGTACCTACGAGCAGTACTTC	CASSPPSAGTYEQYF
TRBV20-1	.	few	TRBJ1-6	TGCAGTGCTAGAGACACCGCACGGGCACCCCTCCACTTT	CSARDTARAPLHF
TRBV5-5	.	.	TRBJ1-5	TGTGCCAGCAGCCTGGACGGTTACAATCAGCCCCAGCATTTT	CASSLDGYNQPQHF
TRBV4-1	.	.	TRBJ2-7	TGCGCCAGCAGCCCGAAAGGCCAGAGCTACGAGCAGTACTTC	CASSPKGQSYEQYF
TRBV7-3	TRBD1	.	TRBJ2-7	TGTGCCAGCGCACGGGGACAGGGGGCCTACGAGCAGTACTTC	CASARGQGAYEQYF
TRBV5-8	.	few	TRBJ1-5	TGTGCCAGCAGTCCAACCGGAGTGAGGCCCCAGCATTTT	CASSPTGVRPQHF
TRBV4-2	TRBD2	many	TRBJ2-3	TGTGCCAGCAGCCAGGGACTAGCGGGAGGGCCGGCAGATACGCAGTATTTT	CASSQGLAGGPADTQYF
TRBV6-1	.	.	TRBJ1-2	TGTGCCAGCATGAGGGGTTACTATGGCTACACCTTC	CASMRGYYGYTF
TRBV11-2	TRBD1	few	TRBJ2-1	TGTGCCAGCAGCTCAACATCGACAGGGGACCCTGAGCAGTTCTTC	CASSSTSTGDPEQFF
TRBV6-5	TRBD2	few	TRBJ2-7	TGTGCCAGCAGCATGGGACTAAAGTACGAGCAGTACTTC	CASSMGLKYEQYF
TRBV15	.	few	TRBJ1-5	TGTGCCACCAGCAGAGAACGGGCCAGTCAGCCCCAGCATTTT	CATSRERASQPQHF
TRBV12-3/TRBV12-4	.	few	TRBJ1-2	TGTGCCAGCAGTTTAGCCCCAGGGACCTATGGCTACACCTTC	CASSLAPGTYGYTF
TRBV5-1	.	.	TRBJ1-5	TGCGCCAGCAGCTTGGATGGGCTCAATCAGCCCCAGCATTTT	CASSLDGLNQPQHF
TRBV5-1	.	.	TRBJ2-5	TGCGCCAGCAGCTACGAACGGGGGTATGAGACCCAGTACTTC	CASSYERGYETQYF
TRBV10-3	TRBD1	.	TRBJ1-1	TGTGCCATCAGTGACCCGGGACAGGGGAACACTGAAGCTTTCTTT	CAISDPGQGNTEAFF
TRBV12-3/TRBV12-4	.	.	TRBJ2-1	TGTGCCAGCAGTTTCGGGACTCAACCCGTCAATGAGCAGTTCTTC	CASSFGTQPVNEQFF
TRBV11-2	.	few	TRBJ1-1	TGTGCCAGCAGCTTAAACCGGGACACACTGGGGGCTTTCTTT	CASSLNRDTLGAFF
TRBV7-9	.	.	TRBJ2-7	TGTGCCAGCAGCTTAGAGCCTAGCAACGAGCAGTACTTC	CASSLEPSNEQYF
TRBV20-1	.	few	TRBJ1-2	TGCAGTGCTATGAGGGGTCGGTATGGCTACACCTTC	CSAMRGRYGYTF
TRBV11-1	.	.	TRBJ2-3	TGTGCCAGCAGCCCGGACGGGCGGACCCTTGGGGCAGATACGCAGTATTTT	CASSPDGRTLGADTQYF
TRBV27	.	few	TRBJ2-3	TGTGCCAGCAGTTCCCTACGTACGCAGTATTTT	CASSSLRTQYF
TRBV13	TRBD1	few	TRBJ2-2	TGTGCCAGCAGCCCAGTCGGGACAGGGGGCGCCCCGAACACCGGGGAGCTGTTTTTT	CASSPVGTGGAPNTGELFF
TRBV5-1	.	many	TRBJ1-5	TGCGCCAGCAGCTTAGAAGGAGGGTTTAGGCAGCCCCAGCATTTT	CASSLEGGFRQPQHF
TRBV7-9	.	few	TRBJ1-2	TGTGCCAGCAGCTTACTTCGGACGGAGAGAAACTATGGCTACACCTTC	CASSLLRTERNYGYTF
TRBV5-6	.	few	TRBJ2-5	TGTGCCAGCAGCTTGATCGGACAGAGGGGCCAAGAGACCCAGTACTTC	CASSLIGQRGQETQYF
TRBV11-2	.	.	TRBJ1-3	TGTGCCAGCAGCCTCCAGACGGAGGTTTATTTT	CASSLQTEVYF
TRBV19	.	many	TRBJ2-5	TGTGCCAGTAGTATTTTAGGTCTGGGAGAAGAGACCCAGTACTTC	CASSILGLGEETQYF
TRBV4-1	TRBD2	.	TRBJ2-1	TGCGCCAGCAGCCCCTTGGGACTAGCGGTTAAAGAGCAGTTCTTC	CASSPLGLAVKEQFF
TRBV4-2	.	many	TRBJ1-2	TGTGCCAGCAGCCAACTCGGGCGAGAGGGTGGCTACACCTTC	CASSQLGREGGYTF
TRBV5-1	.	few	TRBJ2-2	TGCGCCAGCAGGTTATCAGGGTCCGCGAACACCGGGGAGCTGTTTTTT	CASRLSGSANTGELFF
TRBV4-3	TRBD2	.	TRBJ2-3	TGCGCCAGCAGCCAGGGGGGGGAAGGGTTTAGCACAGATACGCAGTATTTT	CASSQGGEGFSTDTQYF
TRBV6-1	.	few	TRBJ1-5	TGTGCCAGCAGTAATCGGAGGGCAACGGGTCAGCCCCAGCATTTT	CASSNRRATGQPQHF